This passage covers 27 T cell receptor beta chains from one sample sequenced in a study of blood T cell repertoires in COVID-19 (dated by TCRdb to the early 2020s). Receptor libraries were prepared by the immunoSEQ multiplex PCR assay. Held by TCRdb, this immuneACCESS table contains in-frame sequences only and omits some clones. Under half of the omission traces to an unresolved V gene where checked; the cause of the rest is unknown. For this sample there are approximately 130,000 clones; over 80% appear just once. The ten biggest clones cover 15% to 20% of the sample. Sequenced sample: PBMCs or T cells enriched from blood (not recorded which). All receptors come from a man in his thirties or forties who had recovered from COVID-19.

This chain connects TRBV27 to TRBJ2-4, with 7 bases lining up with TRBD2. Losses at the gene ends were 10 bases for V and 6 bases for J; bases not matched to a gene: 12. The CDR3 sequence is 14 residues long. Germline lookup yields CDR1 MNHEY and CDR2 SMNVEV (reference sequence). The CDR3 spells CATSGGRGGNIQYF. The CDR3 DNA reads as TGTGCCACCTCGGGGGGAAGGGGCGGAAACATTCAGTACTTC.

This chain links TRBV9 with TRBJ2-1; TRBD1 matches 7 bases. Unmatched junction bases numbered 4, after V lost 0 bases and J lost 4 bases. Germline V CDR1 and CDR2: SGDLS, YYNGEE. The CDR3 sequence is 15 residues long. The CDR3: CASSVEGGAYNEQFF. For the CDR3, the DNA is TGTGCCAGCAGCGTAGAAGGGGGCGCGTACAATGAGCAGTTCTTC.

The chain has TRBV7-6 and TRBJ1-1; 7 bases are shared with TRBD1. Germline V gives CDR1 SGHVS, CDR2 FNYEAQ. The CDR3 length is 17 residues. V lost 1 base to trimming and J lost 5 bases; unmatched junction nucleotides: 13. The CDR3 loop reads CASSLVTGELTWTEAFF. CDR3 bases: TGTGCCAGCAGCTTAGTTACAGGGGAACTTACGTGGACTGAAGCTTTCTTT.

The CDR3 sequence: CASSFSTTGGSPLHF. DNA for the CDR3: TGTGCCAGCAGCTTTTCGACGACAGGGGGGTCACCCCTCCACTTT. The chain uses TRBV5-8 and TRBJ1-6; TRBD1 matches at 9 bases. V gave up 2 bases and J gave up 10 bases; unmatched junction bases: 7. The germline CDR1 and CDR2 sequences are SGHTS and YDEGEE. CDR3 length: 15 amino acids.

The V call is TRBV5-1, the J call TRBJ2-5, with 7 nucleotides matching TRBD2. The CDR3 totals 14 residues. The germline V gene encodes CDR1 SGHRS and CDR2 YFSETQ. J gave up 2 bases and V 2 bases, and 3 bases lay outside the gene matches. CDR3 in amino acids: CASSFGTTQETQYF. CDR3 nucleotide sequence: TGCGCCAGCAGCTTCGGGACTACACAAGAGACCCAGTACTTC.

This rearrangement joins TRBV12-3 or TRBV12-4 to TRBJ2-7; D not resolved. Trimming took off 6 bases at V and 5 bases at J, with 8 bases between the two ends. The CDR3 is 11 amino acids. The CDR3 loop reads CASRQTDEQYF. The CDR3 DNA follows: TGTGCCAGCAGACAGACCGACGAGCAGTACTTC.

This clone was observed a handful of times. The CDR3 coding sequence is TGTGCCAGCAGTTTAGGGACAGGGTCCTACGAGCAGTACTTC. The encoded protein is CASSLGTGSYEQYF. The chain employs TRBV27 and TRBJ2-7; 9 bases line up with TRBD1. This CDR3 is 14 amino acids long. V dropped 2 bases and J dropped 1; count of bases not matched to a gene: 0. Germline V gene lookup returns CDR1 MNHEY and CDR2 SMNVEV (reference sequence).

DNA of the CDR3: TGTGCCTGGAGTGTACCCGCGGGGGCCTACAATGAGCAGTTCTTC. Protein product: CAWSVPAGAYNEQFF. This chain links TRBV30 with TRBJ2-1, with 7 bases that match TRBD2. CDR3 length equals 15 residues. Germline CDR1 reads GTSNPN; CDR2 reads SVGIG (reference sequence). With 0 bases clipped from V and 2 bases from J, the junction kept 4 bases outside the gene matches. Combining the CDR3 with reference TRBV30 and TRBJ2-1 gives the whole variable domain SQTIHQWPATLVQPVGSPLSLECTVEGTSNPNLYWYRQAAGRGLQLLFYSVGIGQISSEVPQNLSASRPQDRQFILSSKKLLLSDSGFYLCAWSVPAGAYNEQFFGPGTRLTVL.

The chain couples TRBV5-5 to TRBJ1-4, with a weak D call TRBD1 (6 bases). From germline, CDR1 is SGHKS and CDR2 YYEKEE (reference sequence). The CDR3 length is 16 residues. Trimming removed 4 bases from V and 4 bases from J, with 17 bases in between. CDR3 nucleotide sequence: TGTGCCAGCAGCGATACTACCGACAGGTTTAATGAAAAACTGTTTTTT. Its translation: CASSDTTDRFNEKLFF.

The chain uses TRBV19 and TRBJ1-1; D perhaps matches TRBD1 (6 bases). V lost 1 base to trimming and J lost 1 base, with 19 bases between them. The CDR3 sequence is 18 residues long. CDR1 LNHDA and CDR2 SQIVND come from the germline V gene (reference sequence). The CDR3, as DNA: TGTGCCAGTAGTATAGTGGGCGGGGGGGCAACCAGGAACACTGAAGCTTTCTTT. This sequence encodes CASSIVGGGATRNTEAFF.

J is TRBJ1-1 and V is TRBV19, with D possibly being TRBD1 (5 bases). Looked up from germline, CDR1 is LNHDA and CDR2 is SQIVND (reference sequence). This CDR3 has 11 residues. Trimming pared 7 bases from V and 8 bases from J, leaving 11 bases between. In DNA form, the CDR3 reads TGTGCCAGTATTCGACAGTTCGAAGCTTTCTTT. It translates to CASIRQFEAFF.

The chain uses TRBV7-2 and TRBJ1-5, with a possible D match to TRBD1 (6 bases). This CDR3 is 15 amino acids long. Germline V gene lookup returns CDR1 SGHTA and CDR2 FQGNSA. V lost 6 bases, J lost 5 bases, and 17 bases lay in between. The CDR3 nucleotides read TGTGCCAGCAGACCAGACAGGAGAGGGGATCAGCCCCAGCATTTT. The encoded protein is CASRPDRRGDQPQHF.

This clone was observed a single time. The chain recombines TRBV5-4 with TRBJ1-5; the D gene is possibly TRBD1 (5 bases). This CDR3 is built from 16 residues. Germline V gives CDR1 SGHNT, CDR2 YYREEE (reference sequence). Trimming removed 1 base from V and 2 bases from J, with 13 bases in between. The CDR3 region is CASSLQGVGGNQPQHF. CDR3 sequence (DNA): TGTGCCAGCAGCTTGCAAGGGGTTGGAGGCAATCAGCCCCAGCATTTT.

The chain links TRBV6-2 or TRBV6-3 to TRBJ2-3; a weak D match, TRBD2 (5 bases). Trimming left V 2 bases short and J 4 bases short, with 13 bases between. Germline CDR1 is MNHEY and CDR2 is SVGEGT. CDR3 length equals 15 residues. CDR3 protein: CASSYVSGMSDTQYF. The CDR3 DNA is TGTGCCAGCAGTTACGTCTCCGGGATGTCAGATACGCAGTATTTT.

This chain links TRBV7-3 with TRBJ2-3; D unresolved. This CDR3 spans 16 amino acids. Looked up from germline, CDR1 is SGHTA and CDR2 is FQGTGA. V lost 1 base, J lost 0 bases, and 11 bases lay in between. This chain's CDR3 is CASSLSQRTSTDTQYF. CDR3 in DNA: TGTGCCAGCAGCTTAAGTCAGCGCACTAGCACAGATACGCAGTATTTT.

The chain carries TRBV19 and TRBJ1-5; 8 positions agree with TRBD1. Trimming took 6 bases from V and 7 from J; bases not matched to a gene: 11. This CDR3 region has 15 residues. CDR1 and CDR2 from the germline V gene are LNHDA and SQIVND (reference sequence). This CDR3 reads CASRLDRESSQPQHF. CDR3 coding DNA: TGTGCCAGTAGATTGGACAGGGAGAGTAGCCAGCCCCAGCATTTT.

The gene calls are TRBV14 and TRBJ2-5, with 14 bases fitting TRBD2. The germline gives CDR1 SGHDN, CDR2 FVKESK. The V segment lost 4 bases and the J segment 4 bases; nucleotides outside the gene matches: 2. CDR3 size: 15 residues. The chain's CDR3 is CASSPGLAGGETQYF. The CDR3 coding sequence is TGTGCCAGCAGCCCCGGACTAGCGGGAGGAGAGACCCAGTACTTC.

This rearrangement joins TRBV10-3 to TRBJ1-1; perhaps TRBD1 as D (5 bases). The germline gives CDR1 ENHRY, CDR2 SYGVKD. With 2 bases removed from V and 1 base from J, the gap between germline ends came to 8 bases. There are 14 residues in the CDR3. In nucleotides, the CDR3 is TGTGCCATCAGTGAGCCACAGGCGAACACTGAAGCTTTCTTT. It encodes CAISEPQANTEAFF.

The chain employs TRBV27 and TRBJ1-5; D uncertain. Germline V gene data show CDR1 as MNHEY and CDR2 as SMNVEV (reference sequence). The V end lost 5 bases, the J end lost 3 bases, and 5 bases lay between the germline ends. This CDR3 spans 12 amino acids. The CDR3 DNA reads TGTGCCAGCAGTCCCCACAATCAGCCCCAGCATTTT. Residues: CASSPHNQPQHF.

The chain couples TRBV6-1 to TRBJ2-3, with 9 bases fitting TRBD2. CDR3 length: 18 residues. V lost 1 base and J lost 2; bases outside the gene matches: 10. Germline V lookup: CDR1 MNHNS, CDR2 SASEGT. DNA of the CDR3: TGTGCCAGCAGTGAAGATCGCCCTAGCGGGACCCCCACAGATACGCAGTATTTT. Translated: CASSEDRPSGTPTDTQYF.

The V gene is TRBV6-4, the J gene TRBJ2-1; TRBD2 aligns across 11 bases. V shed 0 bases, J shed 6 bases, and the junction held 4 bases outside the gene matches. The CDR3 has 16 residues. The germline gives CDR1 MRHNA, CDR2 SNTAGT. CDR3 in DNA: TGTGCCAGCAGTGACTCGACTAGCGGGGATATCAATGAGCAGTTCTTC. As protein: CASSDSTSGDINEQFF.

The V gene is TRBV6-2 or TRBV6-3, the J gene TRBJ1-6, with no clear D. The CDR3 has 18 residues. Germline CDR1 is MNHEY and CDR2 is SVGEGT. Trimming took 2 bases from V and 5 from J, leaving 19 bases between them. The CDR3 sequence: CASSYPTMTGMNNSPLHF. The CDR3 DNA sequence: TGTGCCAGCAGTTACCCAACAATGACGGGGATGAATAATTCACCCCTCCACTTT.

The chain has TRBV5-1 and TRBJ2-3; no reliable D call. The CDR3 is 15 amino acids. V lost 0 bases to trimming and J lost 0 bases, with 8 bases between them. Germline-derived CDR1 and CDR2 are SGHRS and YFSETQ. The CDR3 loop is CASSLDSASTDTQYF. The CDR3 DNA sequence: TGCGCCAGCAGCTTGGACAGTGCTAGCACAGATACGCAGTATTTT.

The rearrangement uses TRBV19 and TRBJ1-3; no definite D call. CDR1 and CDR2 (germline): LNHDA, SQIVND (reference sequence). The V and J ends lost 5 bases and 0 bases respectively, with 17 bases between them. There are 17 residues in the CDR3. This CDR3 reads CASSQAGNIYSGNTIYF. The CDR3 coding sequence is TGTGCCAGTAGTCAAGCCGGGAATATATACTCTGGAAACACCATATATTTT. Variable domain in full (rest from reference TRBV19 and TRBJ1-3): DGGITQSPKYLFRKEGQNVTLSCEQNLNHDAMYWYRQDPGQGLRLIYYSQIVNDFQKGDIAEGYSVSREKKESFPLTVTSAQKNPTAFYLCASSQAGNIYSGNTIYFGEGSWLTVV.

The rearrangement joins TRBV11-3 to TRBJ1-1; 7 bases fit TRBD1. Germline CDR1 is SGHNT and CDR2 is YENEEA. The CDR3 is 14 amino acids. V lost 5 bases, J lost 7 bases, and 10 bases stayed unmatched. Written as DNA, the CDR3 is TGTGCCAGCAGCAAAACAGGGGTGGGTGATGAAGCTTTCTTT. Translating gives CASSKTGVGDEAFF.

CDR3 DNA sequence: TGTGCCAGCAGCGCCCGCCCCTCTAGCGGGAGGGCGGATACGCAGTATTTT. Translation gives CASSARPSSGRADTQYF. The chain combines TRBV9 with TRBJ2-3; TRBD2 matches at 12 bases. The CDR3 has 17 residues. Trimming removed 3 bases from V and 6 bases from J; junction bases left unmatched: 11. Germline CDR1 is SGDLS and CDR2 is YYNGEE.

The CDR3 here is CASSIDLGSPGAEAFF. As DNA, the CDR3 is TGTGCCAGTAGTATAGATCTGGGCAGTCCCGGGGCTGAAGCTTTCTTT. The chain recombines TRBV19 with TRBJ1-1; D gene uncertain. Trimming cost V 0 bases and J 6 bases, with 17 bases left between them. The germline V gene encodes CDR1 LNHDA and CDR2 SQIVND (reference sequence). The CDR3 contains 16 residues.